Listed below are T cell receptor beta chains from one sample, sequenced in a study of blood T cell repertoires in COVID-19. The repertoire was sequenced with immunoSEQ multiplex PCR; TCRdb's copy has only in-frame clones and lacks some. This sample has roughly 67,000 clones, with approximately 80% found just once. What was sequenced was peripheral blood. Receptor source: a human donor in a cohort sampled during active COVID-19. Each CDR3 is given without its conserved first and last residue. Expanded clones get a size class; other rows say once, few or many, or leave the size out.

>TRBJ2-7|-|TRBV10-1
ASKPSGSYEQY
>TRBJ1-1|once|TRBV28
ASTRGWMNTEAF
>TRBJ1-4|-|TRBV4-1
ASSQDLMGQLNEKLF
>TRBJ2-3|once|TRBV4-3
ASSQDGSAGGINTQY
>TRBJ2-3|-|TRBV19
ASKGTRLGTQY
>TRBJ2-3|-|TRBV7-6
ASSLASGGSTDTQY
>TRBJ1-1|-|TRBV28
AVQGIYTEAF
>TRBJ2-1|many|TRBV19
ASRDRDRVSGRQF
>TRBJ2-1|few|TRBV24-1
ATSEPLNEEQF
>TRBJ2-7|-|TRBV20-1
SAKQGNEQY
>TRBJ2-7|-|TRBV10-3
AISLGLAGSYEQY
>TRBJ2-6|-|TRBV4-2
ASSQDPPQANSGANVLT
>TRBJ2-5|-|TRBV10-3
AISEPTTGETQY
>TRBJ2-2|-|TRBV6-2/TRBV6-3
ASSHSVAGGGGELF
>TRBJ2-7|-|TRBV11-3
ASSKEGFYEQY
>TRBJ2-5|-|TRBV27
ASSPIDRQETQY
>TRBJ2-1|-|TRBV24-1
ATSKGTSGRNEQF
>TRBJ2-5|-|TRBV6-6
ASSYESGGGGETQY
>TRBJ2-1|-|TRBV15
ATSRPRPYNEQF
>TRBJ1-3|-|TRBV19
ASSRSGAQSGNTIY
>TRBJ2-1|-|TRBV5-1
ASSSPGADEQF
>TRBJ1-4|-|TRBV18
ASSSTGGVDEKLF
>TRBJ1-1|-|TRBV6-2/TRBV6-3
ASSRQGQGAPEAF
>TRBJ2-1|-|TRBV3-1/TRBV3-2
ASSQDTGLAANEQF
>TRBJ2-7|-|TRBV30
AWSVGVQSGEQY
>TRBJ2-2|-|TRBV28
ASSPRTGGSGELF
>TRBJ2-5|-|TRBV9
ASSVAGGLAGETQY
>TRBJ2-3|-|TRBV18
ASSRGQGSTDTQY
>TRBJ2-1|-|TRBV29-1
SVEAAGEGEEQF
>TRBJ1-5|-|TRBV18
ASSPGGNQPQH
>TRBJ2-5|-|TRBV7-9
ASSWGGETQY
>TRBJ2-1|-|TRBV7-2
ASSLVAGGPGNEQF
>TRBJ1-6|-|TRBV12-3/TRBV12-4
ASSGVDSSPLH
>TRBJ1-1|few|TRBV6-2/TRBV6-3
ASSKTFEAF
>TRBJ2-5|-|TRBV19
ASSQRAPTGQETQY
>TRBJ1-5|-|TRBV12-3/TRBV12-4
ASSLGDRGPQH
>TRBJ2-5|once|TRBV10-2
ASSKDRGSGETQY
>TRBJ1-5|-|TRBV18
ASSPPSGRSNQPQH
>TRBJ2-1|-|TRBV9
ASSTFGSGGNNEQF
>TRBJ2-7|-|TRBV19
ASTPGQGSYEQY
>TRBJ2-3|-|TRBV29-1
SVKGQGRDTQY
>TRBJ1-3|-|TRBV12-3/TRBV12-4
ASGQPGNTIY
>TRBJ1-5|-|TRBV21-1
ASSTRGGGSNQSQH
>TRBJ2-4|-|TRBV19
ASRIPGAKNIQY
>TRBJ1-3|-|TRBV10-3
AISPGTGDRHTIY
>TRBJ1-6|-|TRBV19
ASSRNSGTGDSPLH
>TRBJ2-3|-|TRBV30
AWSVRGLGADTQY
>TRBJ2-2|few|TRBV27
ASRGGGGTGELF
>TRBJ1-2|-|TRBV28
ASSPPAGKFNYGYT
>TRBJ1-1|-|TRBV4-3
ASSQEKGTAS
>TRBJ2-2|-|TRBV6-5
ASERERNTGELF
>TRBJ1-5|-|TRBV18
ASSPGLSSNQPQH
>TRBJ2-1|-|TRBV1
TSSQGLVAPDEQF